This TCR beta chain is drawn from a study of T-cell memory formation after mild COVID-19. Study overall: For the most part, TCR clusters were specific to one donor. Study-level findings and limits: Clones that contracted clustered mainly in CM and EM if CD4+ and in EMRA if CD8+.

With respect to this clonotype: Its specificity is not known.

The length of the CDR3 is 14 residues. Trimming removed 10 bases from V and 2 bases from J; junction bases left unmatched: 8. The germline CDR1 and CDR2 sequences are MNHNS and SASEGT. MiXCR, run by TCRdb on the 5' RACE reads, gives a single entry per CDR3 protein. The sample gives approximately 290,000 distinct CDR3 sequences, approximately 16% of which show up once; roughly 22% is in the top ten. The chain carries TRBV6-1 and TRBJ1-1; 9 bases line up with TRBD1. The sample consisted of PBMCs or a T cell subset sorted from them (not recorded which). This TCR derives from a man younger than 35 who had mild COVID-19 (a few samples of this study predate the infection). Cell type and time point are not known. The CDR3 here is CATRGTGFNTEAFF. For the CDR3, the DNA is TGTGCCACCCGCGGGACAGGGTTTAACACTGAAGCTTTCTTT.